This TCR beta chain is from a study of T cell repertoires in cytomegalovirus infection. Study background: Public TCR beta signature analysis indicated the presence of both CMV infection and matching HLA type.

This clonotype occurred a few times. The antigen remains unidentified. TCRdb re-called the reads through MiXCR, storing one row per CDR3 protein. The table includes 150,000 to 200,000 distinct CDR3 sequences, about 21% detected once. Overall study results and limits: Using cumulative public TCR beta family frequency, the authors identified those who carried CMV together with the relevant HLA. CMV-specific HLA-C-restricted TCR beta clonotypes dominated the ex vivo response.

The CDR3 sequence is 13 residues long. The germline CDR1 and CDR2 sequences are SQVTM and ANQGSEA. J was trimmed by 5 bases and V by 8 bases; bases with no gene match: 6. The V gene is TRBV29-1, the J gene TRBJ2-2; 9 positions agree with TRBD1. This TCR was recovered from a human donor in good health (CMV status not recorded). Some clones in this sample may be carry-over from other donors' samples. Specimen: PBMCs. CDR3 sequence: CSTRDRATGELFF. CDR3 coding DNA: TGCAGCACCCGGGACAGGGCTACCGGGGAGCTGTTTTTT.